This note documents a single TCR beta chain sequence. Its antigen is unknown. PCR was performed using 60 Vbeta and 13 Jbeta primers. The assay was immunoSEQ multiplex PCR, and TCRdb's table has in-frame clones only and misses some. The sample consists of 150,000 to 200,000 clones, about 75% of them appearing once. As for the donors, each was a healthy bone marrow donor. This entry is derived from a study of cytomegalovirus exposure and HLA in healthy donors. Study-level points and caveats: There were some V segments, including TRBV6-2 and TRBV6-3, excluded as indistinguishable. A reported reduction in N-insertions relative to the approximately 640-donor mean was seen in an Asian-associated ancestry cluster in a later analysis.

V lost 2 bases and J 6 bases, leaving 19 bases between the germline ends. The CDR3 length is 17 residues. The germline V gene encodes CDR1 SGHVS and CDR2 FNYEAQ. This clonotype was sampled from a woman aged 40-49 years in good health and CMV-seropositive. This chain links TRBV7-6 with TRBJ2-2, with D possibly TRBD2 on 6 matching bases. Sequenced: PBMCs. CDR3 coding DNA: TGTGCCAGCAGCTTACCCCCTCCCGGGGGAAGTCCCGGGGAGCTGTTTTTT. Translating it yields CASSLPPPGGSPGELFF.